The clone carrying this T cell receptor beta chain came up once. These data are taken from a study of blood T cell repertoires in COVID-19. Overall study context: The United States, Italy and Spain provided the acute and convalescent COVID-19 samples. T cells, B-cell-depleted T cells, or PBMCs supplied cDNA or gDNA.

Per the study methods: Researchers report that nucleated cell counts were estimated from reference gene primer amplification. Measured with immunoSEQ multiplex PCR; TCRdb has only the in-frame clones, and not every one. V and J calls plus clone size are reproduced from that table; the DNA served to infer D and trimming. The table includes tens of thousands of clones, 70% to 90% detected once. Trimming stripped 2 bases from V and 7 bases from J, with 14 bases between. CDR1 is SNHLY and CDR2 is FYNNEI in the germline V gene. This CDR3 is built from 15 residues. Patients from Seattle were sampled longitudinally, starting during active infection.

The V call is TRBV2, the J call TRBJ1-4, with D possibly TRBD1 on 6 matching bases. Source material: peripheral blood. The sequence derives from a woman of 80 years or more with COVID-19, enrolled during active disease. The CDR3 DNA reads TGTGCCAGCAGTGAATCTACAGGGAGTGGTGAAAAACTGTTTTTT. This sequence encodes CASSESTGSGEKLFF.